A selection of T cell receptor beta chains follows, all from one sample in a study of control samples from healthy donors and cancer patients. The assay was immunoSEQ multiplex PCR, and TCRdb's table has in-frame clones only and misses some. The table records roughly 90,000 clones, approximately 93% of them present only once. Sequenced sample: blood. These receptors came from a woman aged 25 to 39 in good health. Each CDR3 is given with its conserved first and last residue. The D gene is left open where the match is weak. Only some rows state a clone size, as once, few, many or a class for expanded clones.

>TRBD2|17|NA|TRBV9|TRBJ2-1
TGTGCCAGCAGCGTAGAAGGCGGGGGTAACTCCTACAATGAGCAGTTCTTC
CASSVEGGGNSYNEQFF
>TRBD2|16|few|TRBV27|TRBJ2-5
TGTGCCAGCAGCCTAAGGACTAGCGGGAAGAGAGAGACCCAGTACTTC
CASSLRTSGKRETQYF
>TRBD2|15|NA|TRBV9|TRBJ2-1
TGTGCCAGCAGCGCCCGGACTAGCGAATACAATGAGCAGTTCTTC
CASSARTSEYNEQFF
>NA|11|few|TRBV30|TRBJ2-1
TGTGCCCCAGAAGTTGTCAATGAGCAGTTCTTC
CAPEVVNEQFF
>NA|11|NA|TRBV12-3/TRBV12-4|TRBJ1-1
TGTGCCAGCAGTTGGGGTACTGAAGCTTTCTTT
CASSWGTEAFF
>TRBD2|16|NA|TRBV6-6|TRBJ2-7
TGTGCCAGCAGTTACCTTAGCGGGAGTGTAACCTACGAGCAGTACTTC
CASSYLSGSVTYEQYF
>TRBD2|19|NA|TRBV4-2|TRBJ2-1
TGTGCCAGCAGCCAACAGGTTCCAGCGGGAGTTAAGCGGTGGAATGAGCAGTTCTTC
CASSQQVPAGVKRWNEQFF
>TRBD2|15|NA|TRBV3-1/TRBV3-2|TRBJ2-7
TGTGCCAGCAGACCCCAAGACGGGGGGGCCTACGAGCAGTACTTC
CASRPQDGGAYEQYF
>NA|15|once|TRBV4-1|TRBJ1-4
TGCGCCAGCAGCCAACTAGCCAGTCCTAATGAAAAACTGTTTTTT
CASSQLASPNEKLFF
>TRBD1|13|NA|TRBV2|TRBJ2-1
TGTGCCAGATCCGGGACAGGTAAAAATGAGCAGTTCTTC
CARSGTGKNEQFF
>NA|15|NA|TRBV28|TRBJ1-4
TGTGCCAGCAGTTCCTCCGATATTATAAGTGAAAAACTGTTTTTT
CASSSSDIISEKLFF
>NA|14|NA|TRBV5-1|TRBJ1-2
TGCGCCAGCAGCTTGGAGAAAACTAACTATGGCTACACCTTC
CASSLEKTNYGYTF
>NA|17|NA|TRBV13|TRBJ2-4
TGTGCCAGCAGCTTAGGCGTGCTGGGCCACGGCAAAAACATTCAGTACTTC
CASSLGVLGHGKNIQYF
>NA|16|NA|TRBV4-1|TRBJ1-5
TGCGCCAGCAGCCAGGGACGCCTGGCGGGGAATCAGCCCCAGCATTTT
CASSQGRLAGNQPQHF
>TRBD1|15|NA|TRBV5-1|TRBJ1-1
TGCGCCAGCAGCTCATTTCCGGACAGGGGCACTGAAGCTTTCTTT
CASSSFPDRGTEAFF
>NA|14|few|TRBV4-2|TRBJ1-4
TGTGCCAGCACCCAGGTCCCGGAGAGAGAAAAACTGTTTTTT
CASTQVPEREKLFF
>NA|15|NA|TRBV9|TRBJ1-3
TGTGCCAGCAGCGTAGGGGCCAGCTCTGGAAACACCATATATTTT
CASSVGASSGNTIYF
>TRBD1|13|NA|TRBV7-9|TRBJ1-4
TGTGCCAGCAGCCCAGGGGACAGCGAAAAACTGTTTTTT
CASSPGDSEKLFF
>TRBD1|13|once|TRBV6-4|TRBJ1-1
TGTGCCAGCTCCCAGACAGGGGACACTGAAGCTTTCTTT
CASSQTGDTEAFF
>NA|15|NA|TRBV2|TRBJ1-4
TGTGCCAGCAAGCAGGGAGCCTCAACTAATGAAAAACTGTTTTTT
CASKQGASTNEKLFF
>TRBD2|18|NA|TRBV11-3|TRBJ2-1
TGTGCCAGCAGCCCGGGACTAGCGGGAGGGAGCTCCTACAATGAGCAGTTCTTC
CASSPGLAGGSSYNEQFF
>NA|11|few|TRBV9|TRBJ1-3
TGTGCCAGCAGCCGGGGAAACACCATATATTTT
CASSRGNTIYF
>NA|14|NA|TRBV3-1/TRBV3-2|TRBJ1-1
TGTGCCAGCAGCCAAGTTCTACGAGACACTGAAGCTTTCTTT
CASSQVLRDTEAFF
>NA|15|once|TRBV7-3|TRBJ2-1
TGTGCCAGCAGCTTAAGGGTTGACGGGATGAATGAGCAGTTCTTC
CASSLRVDGMNEQFF
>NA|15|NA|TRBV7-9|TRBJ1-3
TGTGCCAGCAGCCCCGTCGACGGCTCTGGAAACACCATATATTTT
CASSPVDGSGNTIYF
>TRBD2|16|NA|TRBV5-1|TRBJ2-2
TGCGCCAGCACCCCCTCGCCTAGCGGGAGAACCGGGGAGCTGTTTTTT
CASTPSPSGRTGELFF
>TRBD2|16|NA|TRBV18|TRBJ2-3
TGTGCCAGCTCACCACCAACTAGCGAGGGGAAAGATACGCAGTATTTT
CASSPPTSEGKDTQYF
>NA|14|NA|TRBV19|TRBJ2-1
TGTGCCAGTAGCGCAGCTCTTACCTACAATGAGCAGTTCTTC
CASSAALTYNEQFF
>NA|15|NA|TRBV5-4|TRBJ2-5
TGTGCCAGCAGCTTGGCCGGACGATTTCAAGAGACCCAGTACTTC
CASSLAGRFQETQYF
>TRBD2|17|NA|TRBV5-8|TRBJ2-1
TGTGCCAGCAGCTTGGCCGCTTTTGGACTAGCGGTAAATGAGCAGTTCTTC
CASSLAAFGLAVNEQFF
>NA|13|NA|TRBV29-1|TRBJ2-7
TGCAGCGTGTGGGGGGACACAACCTACGAGCAGTACTTC
CSVWGDTTYEQYF
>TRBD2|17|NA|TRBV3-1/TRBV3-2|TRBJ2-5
TGTGCCAGCAGCCAGGGACTAGCGGGGGAATACCAAGAGACCCAGTACTTC
CASSQGLAGEYQETQYF
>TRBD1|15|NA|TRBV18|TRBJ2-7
TGTGCCAGCTCACTATCCGGGACAGGGGTCTACGAGCAGTACTTC
CASSLSGTGVYEQYF
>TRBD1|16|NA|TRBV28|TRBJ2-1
TGTGCCAGCAGTTTATGGGGCAGGGGGACCTACAATGAGCAGTTCTTC
CASSLWGRGTYNEQFF
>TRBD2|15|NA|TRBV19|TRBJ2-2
TGTGCCAGTAGTAATTTAGCGGGAGTGAACGGGGAGCTGTTTTTT
CASSNLAGVNGELFF
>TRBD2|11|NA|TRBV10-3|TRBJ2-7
TGTGCCTCTAGGACTAGCAACGAGCAGTACTTC
CASRTSNEQYF
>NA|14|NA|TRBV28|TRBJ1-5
TGTGCCAGCAGTTCTGATTGGGGCAATCAGCCCCAGCATTTT
CASSSDWGNQPQHF
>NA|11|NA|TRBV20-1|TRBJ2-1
TGCAGTGCTAGAAACCCAAGTCTGCAGTTCTTC
CSARNPSLQFF
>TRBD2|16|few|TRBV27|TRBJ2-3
TGTGCCAGCAGCACTTTAGCGGGAGGTAGCACAGATACGCAGTATTTT
CASSTLAGGSTDTQYF
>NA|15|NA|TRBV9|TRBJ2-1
TGTGCCAGCAGCAGCCAGGGTGGCTCCTACAATGAGCAGTTCTTC
CASSSQGGSYNEQFF
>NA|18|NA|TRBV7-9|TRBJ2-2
TGTGCCAGCAGCTTAGGCACAGGACCCCGGAGAGACACCGGGGAGCTGTTTTTT
CASSLGTGPRRDTGELFF
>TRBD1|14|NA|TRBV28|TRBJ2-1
TGTGCCAGCAGTTTAATGACAGGGGGCAATGAGCAGTTCTTC
CASSLMTGGNEQFF
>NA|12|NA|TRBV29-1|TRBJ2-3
TGCAGCTGTGGGTTTCGATCAGATACGCAGTATTTT
CSCGFRSDTQYF
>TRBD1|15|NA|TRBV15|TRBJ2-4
TGTGCCACCAGCAGCCCGGGACAGGGGGGAAACATTCAGTACTTC
CATSSPGQGGNIQYF
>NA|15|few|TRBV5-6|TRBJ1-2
TGTGCCAGCAGCGCATCACAGGGAATCTGGTATGGCTACACCTTC
CASSASQGIWYGYTF
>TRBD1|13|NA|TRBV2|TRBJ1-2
TGTGCCAGCAGCCCCAGGGGGGACTATGGCTACACCTTC
CASSPRGDYGYTF
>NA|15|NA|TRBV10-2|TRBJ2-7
TGCGCCAGCAGTGATCCCAAACAGGGTATGGACGAGCAGTACTTC
CASSDPKQGMDEQYF
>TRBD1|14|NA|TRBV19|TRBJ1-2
TGTGCCAGTAGTCCCCACGGGACAGGGTATGGCTACACCTTC
CASSPHGTGYGYTF
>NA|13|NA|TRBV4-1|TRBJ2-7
TGCGCCAGCAGCCGAAGTGAATCCTACGAGCAGTACTTC
CASSRSESYEQYF
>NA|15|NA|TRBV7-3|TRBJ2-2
TGTGCCAGCAGCTTAACAGCCGCAAACACCGGGGAGCTGTTTTTT
CASSLTAANTGELFF
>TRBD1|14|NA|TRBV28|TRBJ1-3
TGTGCCAGCAGTTTGAGACAGGGGAGGGGCACCATATATTTT
CASSLRQGRGTIYF
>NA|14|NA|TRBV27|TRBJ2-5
TGTGCCAGCGCAACCGGGGCCACCCAAGAGACCCAGTACTTC
CASATGATQETQYF
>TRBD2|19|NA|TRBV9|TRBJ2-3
TGTGCCAGCAGCGTAGAACTAGCGGGAGGGCTAAGGGACACAGATACGCAGTATTTT
CASSVELAGGLRDTDTQYF
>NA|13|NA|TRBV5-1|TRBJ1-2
TGCGCCAGCAGCTTGGGGGGTAACTATGGCTACACCTTC
CASSLGGNYGYTF
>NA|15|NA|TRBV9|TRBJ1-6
TGTGCCAGCAGCGACGTCGGGGACTATAATTCACCCCTCCACTTT
CASSDVGDYNSPLHF